This T cell receptor (beta chain) was obtained from a study of blood T cell repertoires in COVID-19. The wider study: There were acute and convalescent COVID-19 samples, and they came from the United States, Italy and Spain.

Cohorts were determined from participant-reported clinical history. This CDR3 contains 15 residues. The germline V gene encodes CDR1 SGHAT and CDR2 FQNNGV. The V segment lost 4 bases and the J segment 3 bases; nucleotides outside the gene matches: 6. Per the study methods: Reference gene primer amplification in the assay estimated nucleated cell counts. Profiling relied on immunoSEQ multiplex PCR, and the TCRdb table lists in-frame clones only, not all of them. V and J calls plus clone size are reproduced from that table; the DNA served to infer D and trimming. The table includes roughly 340,000 clones, around 87% detected once.

This chain joins TRBV11-2 and TRBJ2-5; TRBD2 aligns across 9 bases. The source of this sequence is a man between 35 and 55 years old in a cohort exposed to, infected with or recovered from COVID-19 (not recorded which). The sequencing input was PBMCs or T cells enriched from blood (not recorded which). CDR3 DNA sequence: TGTGCCAGCAGCTCCTGGACTAGCGATAAAGAGACCCAGTACTTC. It is translated as CASSSWTSDKETQYF.